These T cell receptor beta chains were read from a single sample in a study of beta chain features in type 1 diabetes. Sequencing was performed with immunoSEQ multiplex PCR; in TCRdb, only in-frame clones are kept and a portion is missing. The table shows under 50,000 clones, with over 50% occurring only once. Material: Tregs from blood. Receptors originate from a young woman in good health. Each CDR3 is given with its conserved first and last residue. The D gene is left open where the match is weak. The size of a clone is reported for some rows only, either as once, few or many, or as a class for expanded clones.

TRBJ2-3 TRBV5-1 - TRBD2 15 CASSLSGISTDTQYF TGCGCCAGCAGCTTGAGCGGGATTAGCACAGATACGCAGTATTTT
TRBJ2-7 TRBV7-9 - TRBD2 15 CASSFLGRGSNEQYF TGTGCCAGCAGCTTCCTCGGGCGGGGGAGCAACGAGCAGTACTTC
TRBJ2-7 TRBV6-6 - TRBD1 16 CASLSRDRYHSYEQYF TGTGCCAGCCTGTCCCGGGACAGATACCACTCCTACGAGCAGTACTTC
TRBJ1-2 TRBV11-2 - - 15 CASSLERGHFAGYTF TGTGCCAGCAGCTTAGAAAGGGGCCACTTCGCTGGCTACACCTTC
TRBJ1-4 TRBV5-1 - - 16 CASSLGQTTINEKLFF TGCGCCAGCAGCTTGGGACAGACAACAATTAATGAAAAACTGTTTTTT
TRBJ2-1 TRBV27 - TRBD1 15 CASRSTGGAYNEQFF TGTGCCAGCAGAAGTACAGGGGGCGCCTACAATGAGCAGTTCTTC
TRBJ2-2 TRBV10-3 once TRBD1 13 CAILSGGGGELFF TGTGCCATCCTATCAGGGGGTGGCGGGGAGCTGTTTTTT
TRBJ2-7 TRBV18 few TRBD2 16 CASSPELTAGGHEQYF TGTGCCAGCTCACCGGAATTAACAGCGGGAGGCCACGAGCAGTACTTC
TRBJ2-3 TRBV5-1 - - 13 CASSPLVTDTQYF TGCGCCAGCAGCCCCCTCGTCACAGATACGCAGTATTTT
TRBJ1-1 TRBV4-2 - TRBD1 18 CASSQDLGQRNMNTEAFF TGTGCCAGCAGCCAAGATTTGGGACAGCGGAATATGAACACTGAAGCTTTCTTT
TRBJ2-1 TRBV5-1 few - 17 CASSPLAGNSFYNEQFF TGCGCCAGCAGTCCCCTAGCCGGAAACAGTTTCTACAATGAGCAGTTCTTC
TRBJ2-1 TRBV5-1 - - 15 CASSLSGRGSNEQFF TGCGCCAGCAGCTTGTCGGGGAGGGGGTCCAATGAGCAGTTCTTC
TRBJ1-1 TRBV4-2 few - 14 CASSQVTRAGGAFF TGTGCCAGCAGCCAAGTCACGAGGGCCGGGGGGGCTTTCTTT
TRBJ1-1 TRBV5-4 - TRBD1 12 CASIPGQGLAFF TGTGCCAGCATCCCGGGACAGGGTTTGGCTTTCTTT
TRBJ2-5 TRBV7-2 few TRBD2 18 CASSRVVPGLAGGETQYF TGTGCCAGCAGCCGTGTAGTCCCGGGACTAGCGGGAGGGGAGACCCAGTACTTC
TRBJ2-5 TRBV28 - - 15 CASTLTGTSRKTQYF TGTGCCAGCACCCTAACGGGAACCTCTAGAAAGACCCAGTACTTC
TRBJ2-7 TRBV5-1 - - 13 CASSASGIYEQYF TGCGCCAGCAGCGCTTCAGGAATCTACGAGCAGTACTTC
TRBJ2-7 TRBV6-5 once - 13 CASSPSGFYEQYF TGTGCCAGCAGCCCGTCGGGGTTCTACGAGCAGTACTTC
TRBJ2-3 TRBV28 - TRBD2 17 CASSDSGRARGTDTQYF TGTGCCAGCAGTGATAGCGGGAGGGCCCGGGGCACAGATACGCAGTATTTT
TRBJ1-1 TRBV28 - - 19 CASTLIRGTSDMMNTEAFF TGTGCCAGCACCCTGATTCGGGGGACCTCTGATATGATGAACACTGAAGCTTTCTTT
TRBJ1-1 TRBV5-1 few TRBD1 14 CASSSNRGRGEAFF TGTGCCAGCAGCTCCAACAGGGGGCGCGGTGAAGCTTTCTTT
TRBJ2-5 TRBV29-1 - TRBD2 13 CSGGGREGETQYF TGCAGCGGGGGGGGTAGGGAAGGAGAGACCCAGTACTTC
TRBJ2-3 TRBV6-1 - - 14 CASTVAAGTDTQYF TGTGCCAGCACCGTAGCGGCGGGGACAGATACGCAGTATTTT
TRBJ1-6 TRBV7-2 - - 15 CASSPRGGHNSPLHF TGTGCCAGCAGCCCCCGGGGAGGGCATAATTCACCCCTCCACTTT
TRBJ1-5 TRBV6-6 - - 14 CASSDGQSNQPQHF TGTGCCAGCAGTGACGGACAGAGCAATCAGCCCCAGCATTTT
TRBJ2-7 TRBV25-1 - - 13 CASSEAGYYEQYF TGTGCCAGCAGCGAGGCAGGGTACTACGAGCAGTACTTC
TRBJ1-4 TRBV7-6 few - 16 CASSLVQGVSNEKLFF TGTGCCAGCAGCTTAGTCCAGGGCGTGTCTAATGAAAAACTGTTTTTT
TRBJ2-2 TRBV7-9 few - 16 CASSLGAGFFTGELFF TGTGCCAGCAGCTTGGGGGCAGGGTTCTTCACCGGGGAGCTGTTTTTT
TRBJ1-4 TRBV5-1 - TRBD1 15 CASNPAGTGGEKLFF TGCGCCAGCAACCCTGCCGGGACAGGGGGCGAAAAACTGTTTTTT
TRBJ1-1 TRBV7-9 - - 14 CASSPNRRNTEAFF TGTGCCAGCAGCCCGAACAGGAGGAACACTGAAGCTTTCTTT
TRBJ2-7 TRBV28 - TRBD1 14 CASSLHPDRGGQYF TGTGCCAGCAGTTTACACCCAGACAGGGGCGGGCAGTACTTC
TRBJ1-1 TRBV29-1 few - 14 CSVRTRPPDTEAFF TGCAGCGTTCGGACTCGGCCCCCCGACACTGAAGCTTTCTTT
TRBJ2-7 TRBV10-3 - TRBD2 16 CAISATSGRSLYEQYF TGTGCCATCAGTGCGACTAGCGGAAGGAGTCTGTACGAGCAGTACTTC
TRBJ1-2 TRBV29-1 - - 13 CSVEDGGALGYTF TGCAGCGTTGAAGATGGAGGGGCGCTTGGCTACACCTTC
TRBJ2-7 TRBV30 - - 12 CAWSGLVSEQYF TGTGCCTGGAGTGGACTAGTCTCCGAGCAGTACTTC
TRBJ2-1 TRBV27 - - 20 CATPQPLNLTGVGSYNEQFF TGTGCCACGCCTCAGCCCCTAAACCTAACGGGAGTGGGGTCCTACAATGAGCAGTTCTTC
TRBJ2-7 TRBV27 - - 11 CASSPNYEQYF TGTGCCAGCAGTCCCAACTACGAGCAGTACTTC
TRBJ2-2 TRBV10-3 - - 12 CAISAGTGELFF TGTGCCATCAGTGCAGGGACCGGGGAGCTGTTTTTT
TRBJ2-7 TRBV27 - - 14 CASSQSRGFGEQYF TGTGCCAGCAGTCAAAGCAGAGGGTTCGGGGAGCAGTACTTC
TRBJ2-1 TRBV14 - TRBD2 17 CASSQALLAGGGNEQFF TGTGCCAGCAGCCAAGCTCTACTAGCGGGAGGGGGAAATGAGCAGTTCTTC
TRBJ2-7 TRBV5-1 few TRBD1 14 CASSLGDRTYEQYF TGCGCCAGCAGCTTAGGGGACAGGACCTACGAGCAGTACTTC
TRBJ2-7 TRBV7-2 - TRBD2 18 CASSSGLAGGPSSYEQYF TGTGCCAGCAGCTCGGGACTAGCGGGAGGCCCGAGCTCCTACGAGCAGTACTTC
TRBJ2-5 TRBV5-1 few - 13 CASSQLAAETQYF TGCGCCAGCAGCCAACTAGCTGCAGAGACCCAGTACTTC
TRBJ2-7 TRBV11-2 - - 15 CASSLSAAGSVEQYF TGTGCCAGCAGCCTATCCGCGGCGGGATCGGTCGAGCAGTACTTC
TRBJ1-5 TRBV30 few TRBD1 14 CAWSFGTGDQPQHF TGTGCCTGGAGCTTCGGGACAGGGGATCAGCCCCAGCATTTT
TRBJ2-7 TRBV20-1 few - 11 CSANRVYEQYF TGCAGTGCCAACAGAGTTTACGAGCAGTACTTC
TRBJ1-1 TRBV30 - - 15 CAWSVMGQAKTEAFF TGTGCCTGGAGTGTAATGGGGCAGGCCAAGACTGAAGCTTTCTTT
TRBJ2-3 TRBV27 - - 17 CASSQPYRAGGTDTQYF TGTGCCAGCAGTCAACCCTACAGGGCTGGGGGCACAGATACGCAGTATTTT
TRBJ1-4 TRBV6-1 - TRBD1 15 CASSPGTANNEKLFF TGTGCCAGCAGTCCCGGGACAGCTAATAATGAAAAACTGTTTTTT
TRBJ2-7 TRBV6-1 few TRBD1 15 CASSEAGQGDYEQYF TGTGCCAGCAGTGAAGCGGGACAGGGGGACTACGAGCAGTACTTC
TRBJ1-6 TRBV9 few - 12 CASSTDRQALHF TGTGCCAGCAGCACGGACAGACAGGCCCTCCACTTT
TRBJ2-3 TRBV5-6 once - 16 CASSEASLRSTDTQYF TGTGCCAGCAGTGAAGCTTCCTTACGCTCCACAGATACGCAGTATTTT
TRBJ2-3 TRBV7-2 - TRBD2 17 CASSSLPGTSGRDTQYF TGTGCCAGCAGCTCGCTCCCAGGGACTAGCGGAAGAGATACGCAGTATTTT